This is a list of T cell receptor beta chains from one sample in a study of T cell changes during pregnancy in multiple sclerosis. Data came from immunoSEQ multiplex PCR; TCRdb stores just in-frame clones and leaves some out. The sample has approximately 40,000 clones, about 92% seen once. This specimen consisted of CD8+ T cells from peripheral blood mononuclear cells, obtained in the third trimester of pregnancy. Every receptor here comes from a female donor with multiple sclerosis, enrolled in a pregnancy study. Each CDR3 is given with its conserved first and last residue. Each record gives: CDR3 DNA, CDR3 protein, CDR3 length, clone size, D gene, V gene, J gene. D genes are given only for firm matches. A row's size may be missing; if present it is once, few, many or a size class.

TGTGCCAGCAGGGTGGGACTAGCGGGATCTTGGGGCAATGAGCAGTTCTTC	CASRVGLAGSWGNEQFF	17	.	TRBD2	TRBV27	TRBJ2-1
TGTGCCAGCAAAAATTGGGACAGAACGTTATCCAAAAACATTCAGTACTTC	CASKNWDRTLSKNIQYF	17	.	TRBD1	TRBV27	TRBJ2-4
TGTGCCAGCAGTGAAAGAACGGAGTCTGGGGCCAACGTCCTGACTTTC	CASSERTESGANVLTF	16	.	.	TRBV28	TRBJ2-6
TGTGCCAGCAGCGTAGCGGGGGAGGGGACAGATACGCAGTATTTT	CASSVAGEGTDTQYF	15	.	TRBD2	TRBV9	TRBJ2-3
TGTGCCAGCAGCTACCTAGCGGGAGCACTACATACCTCCTACAATGAGCAGTTCTTC	CASSYLAGALHTSYNEQFF	19	.	TRBD2	TRBV7-9	TRBJ2-1
TGTGCCAGCAGCTTAGTCGGGTCCTACGAGCAGTACTTC	CASSLVGSYEQYF	13	once	.	TRBV11-2	TRBJ2-7
TGTGCCAGCAGCGTGGGACAGAGAAATGAAAAACTGTTTTTT	CASSVGQRNEKLFF	14	.	TRBD1	TRBV11-2	TRBJ1-4
TGTGCCAGCAGTCACAGGGAGAACACTGAAGCTTTCTTT	CASSHRENTEAFF	13	.	.	TRBV6-5	TRBJ1-1
TGTGCCAGCAGCTACAGGGAACGCAACTATGGCTACACCTTC	CASSYRERNYGYTF	14	.	.	TRBV13	TRBJ1-2
TGTGCCTGGAGTGGAGGTCGAAACGACGAGCAGTACTTC	CAWSGGRNDEQYF	13	.	.	TRBV30	TRBJ2-7
TGCGCCAGCAGCCCCCAGGCAGAACCGAACACTGAAGCTTTCTTT	CASSPQAEPNTEAFF	15	.	.	TRBV4-3	TRBJ1-1
TGCGCCACCCGGGAGAGGGGAGCCTCCTACGAGCAGTACTTC	CATRERGASYEQYF	14	.	.	TRBV10-1	TRBJ2-7
TGCGCCAGCAGCCAAGATTCCAGCGGGCTCTATCCCGGGCAGCTGTTTTTT	CASSQDSSGLYPGQLFF	17	.	.	TRBV4-3	TRBJ2-2
TGTGCCAGCAGTTTATCGTTCGGGGATACGCAGTATTTT	CASSLSFGDTQYF	13	.	.	TRBV27	TRBJ2-3
TGTGCCAGCAGCCATGGACACTCCTACGAGCAGTACTTC	CASSHGHSYEQYF	13	.	.	TRBV7-9	TRBJ2-7
TGCGCCAGCAGCCAAGAGGGAGGACATTCCTCTGGAAACACCATATATTTT	CASSQEGGHSSGNTIYF	17	.	.	TRBV4-3	TRBJ1-3
TGCGCCAGCAGCCAAGATCCAGGACAGCCCCAGCATTTT	CASSQDPGQPQHF	13	.	.	TRBV4-3	TRBJ1-5
TGTGCCAGCAGTGACGGGACAGGGGGCTTCAATGAGCAGTTCTTC	CASSDGTGGFNEQFF	15	.	TRBD1	TRBV2	TRBJ2-1
TGTGCCAGCAGTTACAAGGAGACGGGGGAGCTGTTTTTT	CASSYKETGELFF	13	few	.	TRBV6-6	TRBJ2-2
TGTGCCAGCAGTTCAGGACTAGCAGCGCAGTATTTT	CASSSGLAAQYF	12	.	TRBD2	TRBV27	TRBJ2-3
TGTGCCAGCAGTTTGGAGTACAATGAGCAGTTCTTC	CASSLEYNEQFF	12	.	.	TRBV28	TRBJ2-1
TGTGCCACCGGCGGAGGGGGCGAAGGCTACACCTTC	CATGGGGEGYTF	12	.	TRBD1	TRBV6-5	TRBJ1-2